Listed below are T cell receptor beta chains from one sample, sequenced in a study of T cells after yellow fever vaccination. TCRdb processed the 5' RACE reads anew with MiXCR; each CDR3 protein has one entry. The table records about 310,000 distinct CDR3 sequences, approximately 3.8% of them present only once. The specimen comprised PBMCs, sampled on the day of the yellow fever booster vaccination. These receptors originate from a man between 18 and 35 years old who received the YFV17D yellow fever vaccine. Both conserved end residues are part of each CDR3. The D gene is left open where the match is weak. The size of a clone is reported for some rows only, either as once, few or many, or as a class for expanded clones.

v_call	d_call	j_call	clone_size	cdr3_length	cdr3_aa	cdr3_nt
TRBV20-1	TRBD2	TRBJ2-5	many	14	CSAPRLAAQETQYF	TGCAGTGCTCCCCGACTAGCGGCACAAGAGACCCAGTACTTC
TRBV5-1	NA	TRBJ2-5	many	13	CASSTPGSETQYF	TGCGCCAGCAGCACCCCAGGGAGTGAGACCCAGTACTTC
TRBV5-6	NA	TRBJ2-7	many	14	CASSSGLRIYEQYF	TGTGCCAGCAGCTCGGGCCTCCGGATCTACGAGCAGTACTTC
TRBV6-1	TRBD1	TRBJ2-5	many	16	CASSGRDRGFLETQYF	TGTGCCAGCAGTGGCCGGGACAGGGGGTTTCTGGAGACCCAGTACTTC
TRBV2	NA	TRBJ1-4	NA	14	CASTLSRGAEKLFF	TGTGCCAGCACCCTATCAAGGGGGGCCGAAAAACTGTTTTTT
TRBV7-2	TRBD2	TRBJ2-7	many	15	CASSPRRGGRYEQYF	TGTGCCAGCAGCCCGAGGCGGGGGGGCCGATACGAGCAGTACTTC
TRBV20-1	TRBD2	TRBJ2-1	many	15	CSASFSGGGWDEQFF	TGCAGTGCTAGCTTCAGCGGGGGGGGCTGGGATGAGCAGTTCTTC
TRBV9	NA	TRBJ2-3	many	16	CASSVAGGLSTDTQYF	TGTGCCAGCAGCGTAGCGGGGGGCCTTAGCACAGATACGCAGTATTTT
TRBV5-1	NA	TRBJ2-5	many	15	CASRSLGRAQETQYF	TGCGCCAGCAGATCGTTAGGGCGAGCTCAAGAGACCCAGTACTTC
TRBV29-1	NA	TRBJ2-1	NA	17	CSVPYSGLLRVYNEQFF	TGCAGCGTTCCCTACAGCGGACTTCTCCGGGTATACAATGAGCAGTTCTTC
TRBV6-5	NA	TRBJ2-3	NA	15	CASSYGYGAADTQYF	TGTGCCAGCAGTTACGGGTATGGGGCGGCAGATACGCAGTATTTT
TRBV10-1	NA	TRBJ2-5	few	15	CASSDPGLGLETQYF	TGCGCCAGCAGTGACCCGGGACTTGGGCTGGAGACCCAGTACTTC
TRBV3-1	NA	TRBJ2-1	few	15	CASSPRPATNNEQFF	TGTGCCAGCAGCCCCCGCCCGGCAACAAACAATGAGCAGTTCTTC
TRBV12-3/TRBV12-4	TRBD1	TRBJ2-3	NA	16	CASSPGQGGSTDTQYF	TGTGCCAGCAGTCCGGGACAGGGAGGGAGCACAGATACGCAGTATTTT
TRBV11-2	NA	TRBJ2-3	many	17	CASSLNPQPTRTDTQYF	TGTGCCAGCAGCTTAAACCCACAACCTACAAGGACAGATACGCAGTATTTT
TRBV12-3/TRBV12-4	TRBD1	TRBJ1-1	many	15	CASSPNTGGASEAFF	TGTGCCAGCAGTCCCAACACAGGGGGCGCCTCTGAAGCTTTCTTT
TRBV2	TRBD2	TRBJ2-1	NA	12	CASIREAGEQFF	TGTGCCAGCATTAGAGAAGCGGGGGAGCAGTTCTTC
TRBV29-1	TRBD1	TRBJ2-1	few	11	CSVGQQGEQFF	TGCAGCGTGGGACAGCAGGGCGAGCAGTTCTTC
TRBV25-1	TRBD1	TRBJ2-1	many	12	CASGQGINEQFF	TGTGCCAGCGGACAGGGGATCAATGAGCAGTTCTTC
TRBV24-1	TRBD1	TRBJ1-5	many	12	CATSDLPGQVHF	TGTGCCACCAGTGATTTGCCAGGACAGGTACATTTT
TRBV5-1	NA	TRBJ1-3	few	15	CASSLEGHHGNTIYF	TGCGCCAGCAGCTTGGAGGGACACCATGGAAACACCATATATTTT
TRBV5-5	NA	TRBJ1-5	NA	17	CASSLAVLVYGDQPQHF	TGTGCCAGCAGCTTGGCGGTACTGGTTTACGGTGATCAGCCCCAGCATTTT
TRBV5-6	NA	TRBJ2-5	NA	14	CASSLEQYQETQYF	TGTGCCAGCAGCTTGGAACAGTACCAAGAGACCCAGTACTTC
TRBV7-9	TRBD1	TRBJ1-1	few	14	CASSFLQGDTEAFF	TGTGCCAGCAGCTTCCTACAGGGGGACACTGAAGCTTTCTTT
TRBV4-3	TRBD2	TRBJ2-1	many	15	CASSQDFTSGKVKFF	TGCGCCAGCAGCCAAGATTTCACTAGCGGGAAGGTTAAGTTCTTC
TRBV6-2/TRBV6-3	NA	TRBJ1-1	many	13	CASSYQGNTEAFF	TGTGCCAGCAGCTACCAGGGGAACACTGAAGCTTTCTTT
TRBV7-2	NA	TRBJ1-1	NA	15	CASSLVPRMNTEAFF	TGTGCCAGCAGCTTAGTCCCCCGAATGAACACTGAAGCTTTCTTT
TRBV20-1	NA	TRBJ2-7	few	14	CSARGEGSSYEQYF	TGCAGTGCTAGAGGAGAGGGCAGTTCCTACGAGCAGTACTTC
TRBV6-5	TRBD2	TRBJ2-1	many	15	CASSYTGGSYNEQFF	TGTGCCAGCAGTTATACCGGGGGGAGCTACAATGAGCAGTTCTTC
TRBV25-1	NA	TRBJ1-4	many	20	CASSHPSVLAPLGTNEKLFF	TGTGCCAGCAGTCACCCGTCGGTTCTGGCTCCGCTGGGGACTAATGAAAAACTGTTTTTT
TRBV7-2	TRBD1	TRBJ2-5	many	14	CASRKQGARETQYF	TGTGCCAGCAGGAAACAGGGGGCACGGGAGACCCAGTACTTC
TRBV20-1	TRBD2	TRBJ2-3	many	12	CSARGLAGTQYF	TGCAGTGCTAGGGGACTAGCGGGCACGCAGTATTTT
TRBV7-2	NA	TRBJ1-2	few	14	CASSPQSGDYGYTF	TGTGCCAGCAGCCCCCAGTCAGGGGACTATGGCTACACCTTC
TRBV6-5	NA	TRBJ1-2	few	14	CASSGYRAGYGYTF	TGTGCCAGCAGTGGATACAGGGCAGGCTATGGCTACACCTTC
TRBV12-3/TRBV12-4	TRBD1	TRBJ2-7	NA	12	CASMGTVYEQYF	TGTGCCAGCATGGGGACAGTCTACGAGCAGTACTTC
TRBV20-1	TRBD1	TRBJ1-1	many	13	CSALSRGLTEAFF	TGCAGTGCCTTATCCAGGGGGTTGACTGAAGCTTTCTTT
TRBV9	TRBD2	TRBJ2-4	many	17	CASSPGTSGGSENIQYF	TGTGCCAGCAGCCCCGGGACTAGCGGGGGGAGCGAAAACATTCAGTACTTC
TRBV7-2	TRBD2	TRBJ2-1	many	15	CASSSRGTLANEQFF	TGTGCCAGCAGCTCGCGGGGGACCCTGGCCAATGAGCAGTTCTTC
TRBV29-1	NA	TRBJ2-2	few	14	CSVDTGKGTGELFF	TGCAGCGTTGATACAGGCAAGGGCACCGGGGAGCTGTTTTTT
TRBV7-3	TRBD2	TRBJ2-1	few	16	CASSPHSGAPYNEQFF	TGTGCCAGCAGCCCTCATAGCGGGGCCCCCTACAATGAGCAGTTCTTC
TRBV18	NA	TRBJ1-5	few	16	CASSPSGRGGSQPQHF	TGTGCCAGCTCACCATCCGGGAGGGGAGGAAGTCAGCCCCAGCATTTT
TRBV5-1	TRBD1	TRBJ2-7	many	13	CASGSTGAYEQYF	TGCGCCAGCGGGTCGACAGGGGCCTACGAGCAGTACTTC
TRBV5-1	NA	TRBJ1-2	few	12	CASSPDLYGYTF	TGCGCCAGCAGCCCCGATTTGTATGGCTACACCTTC
TRBV7-9	TRBD2	TRBJ2-1	many	15	CASLRASGGHNEQFF	TGTGCCAGCCTGAGGGCTAGCGGGGGCCACAATGAGCAGTTCTTC
TRBV28	TRBD1	TRBJ2-6	NA	17	CASSLWGQGVGANVLTF	TGTGCCAGCAGTTTATGGGGACAGGGGGTCGGGGCCAACGTCCTGACTTTC
TRBV11-2	NA	TRBJ2-1	NA	14	CASSSYLRGGEQFF	TGTGCCAGCAGCTCCTACCTCAGGGGCGGTGAGCAGTTCTTC